Presented here are 27 T cell receptor beta chains from one specimen sequenced in a study of T cell changes during pregnancy in multiple sclerosis. Assay: immunoSEQ multiplex PCR; the TCRdb copy retains only in-frame clones and omits some. The sample records some 110,000 clones, roughly 92% being singletons. Sequencing used peripheral blood, obtained in the third trimester of pregnancy. Receptors were obtained from a female donor with multiple sclerosis, enrolled in a pregnancy study.

This clone was observed once. The chain joins TRBV6-6 to TRBJ2-1; tentative D call: TRBD1 (6 bases). V lost 8 bases and J lost 3, with 14 bases in between. The germline CDR1 and CDR2 sequences are MNHNY and SVGAGI (reference sequence). This CDR3 has 14 amino acids. The CDR3 loop reads CASGPGHNYNEQFF. The CDR3 DNA sequence: TGTGCCAGCGGGCCGGGACATAACTACAATGAGCAGTTCTTC.

CDR3 residues: CASFTGFLGYTF. CDR3 coding DNA: TGTGCCAGTTTCACAGGGTTTCTCGGCTACACCTTC. The chain recombines TRBV19 with TRBJ1-2; TRBD1 might be the D (6 bases). Germline CDR1 LNHDA, CDR2 SQIVND (reference sequence). The V end was cut by 8 bases, the J end by 8 bases, with 15 bases between. The CDR3 is made up of 12 amino acids.

The chain recombines TRBV5-4 with TRBJ2-4; 15 bases line up with TRBD2. Trimming took 3 bases from V and 3 from J; bases not matched to a gene: 7. Per germline, CDR1 SGHNT and CDR2 YYREEE (reference sequence). The CDR3 runs 18 residues. The CDR3 sequence is CASSYGLAGGPSKNIQYF. Written as DNA, the CDR3 is TGTGCCAGCAGCTACGGACTAGCGGGGGGGCCGAGCAAAAACATTCAGTACTTC.

The rearrangement links TRBV5-1 to TRBJ1-6, with D unresolved. Germline V gene data show CDR1 as SGHRS and CDR2 as YFSETQ. Trimming took off 0 bases at V and 3 bases at J, with 4 bases between the two ends. The CDR3 extends over 14 amino acids. CDR3 DNA: TGCGCCAGCAGCTTGGGACACTATAATTCACCCCTCCACTTT. Its protein is CASSLGHYNSPLHF.

This chain joins TRBV18 and TRBJ2-2, with D possibly TRBD2 on 6 matching bases. The length of the CDR3 is 13 residues. CDR1 is KGHSH, CDR2 LQKENI, per germline. Trimming left V 3 bases short and J 5 bases short, with 7 bases between. The CDR3 coding sequence is TGTGCCAGCTCACCTCGGGAGACCGGGGAGCTGTTTTTT. Translated, it gives CASSPRETGELFF.

The rearrangement uses TRBV19 and TRBJ1-1; 10 bases map to TRBD1. The CDR3 is 13 residues long. Germline-derived CDR1 and CDR2 are LNHDA and SQIVND (reference sequence). V gave up 8 bases and J gave up 5 bases; unmatched junction bases: 5. As DNA, the CDR3 is TGTGCCAGTTCGGGACAGGGGAGGACTGAAGCTTTCTTT. This translates into CASSGQGRTEAFF.

A few counts support this clone. The V call is TRBV19, the J call TRBJ1-2, with a weak D call TRBD1 (5 bases). Per the germline V gene, CDR1 is LNHDA and CDR2 is SQIVND (reference sequence). The germline V and J ends were trimmed by 3 bases and 7 bases, with 15 bases remaining between them. This CDR3 has 14 residues. CDR3 in DNA: TGTGCCAGTAGTATCGAGCCCCAGGGTAGTGGCTACACCTTC. Amino acid sequence: CASSIEPQGSGYTF.

The chain combines TRBV5-8 with TRBJ1-5; possible D gene TRBD1, 5 bases. CDR1 and CDR2 from the germline V gene are SGHTS and YDEGEE. The CDR3 extends over 15 amino acids. Trimming removed 0 bases from V and 2 bases from J, with 9 bases in between. The CDR3 nucleotides read TGTGCCAGCAGCTTGGGACAGCCAGGCAATCAGCCCCAGCATTTT. Its translation is CASSLGQPGNQPQHF.

The rearrangement links TRBV2 to TRBJ2-1; 10 bases align to TRBD2. Unmatched junction bases numbered 11, after V lost 5 bases and J lost 7 bases. In germline, CDR1 is SNHLY, CDR2 FYNNEI. The CDR3 length is 16 residues. The CDR3 DNA follows: TGTGCCAGCAGTTTCAGGACTAGCGGTGGTAGGAATGAGCAGTTCTTC. Its protein product is CASSFRTSGGRNEQFF.

V gene TRBV4-1 combines with J gene TRBJ1-1, with D possibly being TRBD1 (5 bases). Trimming shortened V by 1 base and J by 0 bases, and 18 bases separated the two germline ends. Germline V gene lookup returns CDR1 MGHRA and CDR2 YSYEKL. The length of the CDR3 is 18 residues. The CDR3: CASSQVDMGLGMNTEAFF. CDR3 nucleotide sequence: TGCGCCAGCAGCCAAGTGGATATGGGACTAGGAATGAACACTGAAGCTTTCTTT.

The rearrangement uses TRBV14 and TRBJ1-3; D is possibly TRBD1 (5 bases). Trimming shortened V by 4 bases and J by 0 bases, and 10 bases separated the two germline ends. This CDR3 is built from 15 residues. Germline lookup yields CDR1 SGHDN and CDR2 FVKESK. The CDR3 spells CASSPRQTSGNTIYF. The DNA for the CDR3 is TGTGCCAGCAGCCCCCGACAGACCTCTGGAAACACCATATATTTT.

The genes are TRBV10-2 and TRBJ2-5; D may be TRBD1 (5 bases). V was cut by 3 bases and J by 5 bases, with 10 bases left in between. Germline-derived CDR1 and CDR2 are WSHSY and SAAADI. The CDR3 runs 13 residues. CDR3 residues: CASSERGWETQYF. For the CDR3, the DNA is TGCGCCAGCAGTGAAAGGGGTTGGGAGACCCAGTACTTC.

This clone was counted only a few times. V is TRBV9 and J is TRBJ2-2; 8 positions match TRBD1. The CDR3 is 16 amino acids. V was pared by 0 bases and J by 6 bases, with 7 bases of the junction left unmatched. Germline CDR1 is SGDLS and CDR2 is YYNGEE. The DNA of the CDR3 is TGTGCCAGCAGCGTAGGATGGACAGGGCGGGCCGGGGAGCTGTTTTTT. It encodes CASSVGWTGRAGELFF.

The V call is TRBV19, the J call TRBJ2-2; D is unclear. Deletions cut 10 bases from V and 2 bases from J, with 23 bases between. The CDR3 consists of 17 residues. Germline CDR1 LNHDA, CDR2 SQIVND (reference sequence). The CDR3 DNA reads as TGTGCCACCACGGTGAACGGCCAGAACTATAACACCGGGGAGCTGTTTTTT. Amino acids: CATTVNGQNYNTGELFF.

The chain employs TRBV5-1 and TRBJ2-7; weak D call: TRBD1 (6 bases). The V end was cut by 2 bases, the J end by 5 bases, with 8 bases between. CDR3 length equals 12 residues. The germline CDR1 and CDR2 sequences are SGHRS and YFSETQ. As DNA, the CDR3 is TGCGCCAGCAGCTTACAGGGTAACGAGCAGTACTTC. Amino acids: CASSLQGNEQYF.

The V call is TRBV7-8, the J call TRBJ2-1; no firm D call. Between the trimmed V and J ends, which lost 1 base and 9 bases, there was a span of 7 bases. Germline V gene data show CDR1 as SGHVS and CDR2 as FQNEAQ. The CDR3 spans 12 residues. CDR3 sequence reads: CASSLGTTEQFF. CDR3 bases: TGTGCCAGCAGCTTAGGAACAACTGAGCAGTTCTTC.

This clone showed up just a few times. The J gene is TRBJ1-1, the V gene TRBV11-2; the D is unclear. The CDR3 spans 14 residues. Germline CDR1 and CDR2: SGHAT and FQNNGV. V lost 1 base and J 1 base, leaving 7 bases between the germline ends. CDR3 coding DNA: TGTGCCAGCAGCTTAGGGGCCCGGAACACTGAAGCTTTCTTT. This translates into CASSLGARNTEAFF.

The chain joins TRBV29-1 to TRBJ2-1, with 7 positions matching TRBD1. This CDR3 region has 17 residues. The ends lost 4 bases at V and 1 base at J; junction bases unmatched: 13. CDR1 SQVTM and CDR2 ANQGSEA come from the germline V gene. The CDR3 DNA follows: TGCAGCGTTGGTGGACAGGCAGAAAAAGGGTCCTACAATGAGCAGTTCTTC. Translated: CSVGGQAEKGSYNEQFF.

The rearrangement links TRBV10-1 to TRBJ2-3, with 7 bases that match TRBD2. With V trimmed by 5 bases and J by 2 bases, 10 bases remained unmatched. The CDR3 has 16 amino acids. The germline V gene has CDR1 WNHNN and CDR2 SYGVQD (reference sequence). The CDR3 DNA follows: TGCGCCAGCAGTCCTAGCCTAGCGGAATACACAGATACGCAGTATTTT. This sequence encodes CASSPSLAEYTDTQYF.

This clone was counted once. The chain has TRBV6-4 and TRBJ2-7, with 7 bases lining up with TRBD1. The CDR3 totals 15 residues. Trimming at V came to 6 bases and at J to 4 bases, leaving 12 bases not matched to a gene. Looked up from germline, CDR1 is MRHNA and CDR2 is SNTAGT. The CDR3 DNA is TGTGCCAGCAGGACCCCGGGACAGCGACGATACGAGCAGTACTTC. This sequence encodes CASRTPGQRRYEQYF.

Written as DNA, the CDR3 is TGTGCCAGCACGTCAGTTACAGGGGTGTTCACCGGGGAGCTGTTTTTT. As protein: CASTSVTGVFTGELFF. The chain joins TRBV2 to TRBJ2-2; 7 positions match TRBD1. Trimming cost V 7 bases and J 4 bases; bases outside gene matches: 12. Germline V gives CDR1 SNHLY, CDR2 FYNNEI. The CDR3 loop spans 16 amino acids.

This clone turned up a few times. This chain connects TRBV2 to TRBJ1-2; maybe TRBD1 (5 bases). V was shortened by 1 base and J by 8 bases, with 14 bases between the two germline ends. Germline V gene data show CDR1 as SNHLY and CDR2 as FYNNEI. The CDR3 loop spans 14 amino acids. The CDR3 spells CASSEEGQVGGYTF. For the CDR3, the DNA is TGTGCCAGCAGTGAAGAGGGGCAAGTGGGGGGCTACACCTTC.

This clone has just one count. The J gene is TRBJ1-4, the V gene TRBV10-3, with a possible D match to TRBD1 (5 bases). The CDR3 contains 14 residues. Trimming took off 2 bases at V and 5 bases at J, with 9 bases between the two ends. Germline lookup yields CDR1 ENHRY and CDR2 SYGVKD. The CDR3 is CAISERGRNEKLFF. The CDR3 DNA sequence: TGTGCCATCAGTGAGAGGGGTCGAAATGAAAAACTGTTTTTT.

The J gene is TRBJ1-3, the V gene TRBV19; D may be TRBD1 (6 bases). This CDR3 is built from 15 residues. Germline V gives CDR1 LNHDA, CDR2 SQIVND (reference sequence). Deletions cut 5 bases from V and 3 bases from J, with 14 bases between. This CDR3 reads CASSLQGIDGNTIYF. The CDR3 coding sequence is TGTGCCAGTAGTCTACAGGGCATTGATGGAAACACCATATATTTT. Drawing the rest from reference TRBV19 and TRBJ1-3, the complete variable domain is DGGITQSPKYLFRKEGQNVTLSCEQNLNHDAMYWYRQDPGQGLRLIYYSQIVNDFQKGDIAEGYSVSREKKESFPLTVTSAQKNPTAFYLCASSLQGIDGNTIYFGEGSWLTVV.

The J gene is TRBJ2-1, the V gene TRBV11-2; 8 nucleotides agree with TRBD2. J lost 4 bases, V lost 5 bases, and 4 bases had no gene match. Germline V gene data show CDR1 as SGHAT and CDR2 as FQNNGV. The CDR3 totals 14 residues. The CDR3 spells CASSPVAGYNEQFF. The CDR3 DNA reads TGTGCCAGCAGCCCTGTAGCGGGGTACAATGAGCAGTTCTTC.

The V and J genes are TRBV5-1 and TRBJ2-3, with TRBD2 matching 8 bases. Trimming at V came to 3 bases and at J to 3 bases, leaving 9 bases not matched to a gene. The germline CDR1 and CDR2 sequences are SGHRS and YFSETQ. This CDR3 comprises 16 residues. CDR3 DNA sequence: TGCGCCAGCAGCTGGTTAGCGGGGAGTGGGACAGATACGCAGTATTTT. The encoded protein is CASSWLAGSGTDTQYF.

The J gene is TRBJ1-4, the V gene TRBV7-2; D gene ambiguous. The V end was cut by 3 bases, the J end by 8 bases, with 16 bases between. CDR3 size: 15 residues. Germline loops: CDR1 SGHTA, CDR2 FQGNSA. CDR3 amino acids: CASSFSSPPKEKLFF. The CDR3 coding sequence is TGTGCCAGCAGCTTTAGTTCCCCCCCGAAGGAAAAACTGTTTTTT.